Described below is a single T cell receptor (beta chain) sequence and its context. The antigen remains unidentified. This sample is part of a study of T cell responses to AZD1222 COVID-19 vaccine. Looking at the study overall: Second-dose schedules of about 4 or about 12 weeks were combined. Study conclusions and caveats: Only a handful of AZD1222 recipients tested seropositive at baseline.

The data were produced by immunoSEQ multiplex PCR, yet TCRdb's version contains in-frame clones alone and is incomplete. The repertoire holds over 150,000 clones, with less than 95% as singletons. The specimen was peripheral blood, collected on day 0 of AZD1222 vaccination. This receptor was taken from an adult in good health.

DNA for the CDR3: TGTGCCAGCAGTCTAACAGGGCTCTCTAACTATGGCTACACCTTC. Translated, it gives CASSLTGLSNYGYTF. The chain uses TRBV28 and TRBJ1-2; a possible D gene is TRBD1 (6 bases). This CDR3 region has 15 residues. Trimming pared 5 bases from V and 0 bases from J, leaving 13 bases between. Germline V gives CDR1 MDHEN, CDR2 SYDVKM.